Below are 30 T cell receptor beta chains sequenced from a single sample in a study of T cells after posttransplantation cyclophosphamide. The data were produced by immunoSEQ multiplex PCR, yet TCRdb's version contains in-frame clones alone and is incomplete. The sample has about 32,000 clones; over 85% are singletons. Sequenced: PBMCs. Receptors were obtained from a woman aged 40 to 49 with a blood cancer, CMV-positive, and with a related stem cell donor.

This chain joins TRBV13 and TRBJ2-7; 7 bases map to TRBD1. J lost 7 bases, V lost 3 bases, and 9 bases had no gene match. The CDR3 loop spans 14 amino acids. Germline loops: CDR1 PRHDT, CDR2 FYEKMQ (reference sequence). CDR3 in amino acids: CASSFTGAPWEQYF. For the CDR3, the DNA is TGTGCCAGCAGCTTTACAGGGGCCCCTTGGGAGCAGTACTTC.

This clone was counted once. This CDR3 is CASGYRGYGYTF. In nucleotides, the CDR3 is TGTGCCAGCGGCTACAGGGGGTATGGCTACACCTTC. This chain uses TRBV13 with TRBJ1-2, with TRBD1 matching over 8 bases. Germline V gene sequence: CDR1 PRHDT, CDR2 FYEKMQ (reference sequence). The CDR3 loop spans 12 amino acids. V was clipped by 8 bases and J by 5 bases; unmatched bases: 4.

The V and J genes are TRBV18 and TRBJ1-2; 11 bases fit TRBD1. Germline trimming cut 2 bases from V and 14 bases from J; bases unmatched to any gene: 10. CDR3 length: 14 amino acids. The germline gives CDR1 KGHSH, CDR2 LQKENI. The CDR3: CASSPGLTGQGDTF. CDR3 coding DNA: TGTGCCAGCTCACCAGGGCTTACGGGACAGGGGGATACCTTC.

This chain links TRBV5-4 with TRBJ1-6; 7 bases are a match to TRBD1. The germline V gene encodes CDR1 SGHNT and CDR2 YYREEE (reference sequence). V shed 4 bases, J shed 2 bases, and the junction held 3 bases outside the gene matches. This CDR3 contains 15 residues. The CDR3 coding sequence is TGTGCCAGCAGCGACGGACAGGCCTATAATTCACCCCTCCACTTT. Its protein product is CASSDGQAYNSPLHF.

Only a few counts were recorded for this clone. The rearrangement uses TRBV10-3 and TRBJ2-7; a possible D gene is TRBD1 (6 bases). The V end was cut by 6 bases, the J end by 2 bases, with 17 bases between. The germline V gene encodes CDR1 ENHRY and CDR2 SYGVKD. The CDR3 runs 15 residues. The CDR3 DNA follows: TGTGCCATCAGCCCTAGACAGGCGGTGGCCTACGAGCAGTACTTC. The encoded protein is CAISPRQAVAYEQYF.

The V gene is TRBV7-2, the J gene TRBJ2-2; tentative D call: TRBD2 (5 bases). The V end was cut by 3 bases, the J end by 0 bases, with 8 bases between. The CDR3 is made up of 15 amino acids. Germline values: CDR1 SGHTA, CDR2 FQGNSA. The CDR3 reads CASSFSGTNTGELFF. The CDR3 coding sequence is TGTGCCAGCAGCTTTTCGGGGACGAACACCGGGGAGCTGTTTTTT.

V usage is TRBV5-4 and J usage is TRBJ1-2; a possible D gene is TRBD1 (5 bases). The germline gives CDR1 SGHNT, CDR2 YYREEE (reference sequence). V was pared by 0 bases and J by 1 base, with 7 bases between. This CDR3 spans 14 amino acids. The CDR3 DNA reads TGTGCCAGCAGCTTGGCAGGGATTAACTATGGCTACACCTTC. It translates to CASSLAGINYGYTF.

V is TRBV7-3 and J is TRBJ1-2; 9 bases agree with TRBD1. CDR1 and CDR2 (germline): SGHTA, FQGTGA. After removal of 8 bases from V and 6 bases from J, the junction contained 13 bases not matched to a gene. The CDR3 loop spans 15 amino acids. This chain's CDR3 is CASQAPGTGSDGYTF. Written as DNA, the CDR3 is TGTGCCAGCCAGGCCCCCGGGACAGGGTCGGATGGCTACACCTTC.

J is TRBJ2-5 and V is TRBV9; perhaps TRBD2 as D (7 bases). From germline, CDR1 is SGDLS and CDR2 YYNGEE. This CDR3 spans 13 amino acids. V gave up 4 bases and J gave up 4 bases, with 11 bases separating them. This CDR3 is CASSKGGAETQYF. CDR3 nucleotides: TGTGCCAGCAGCAAAGGGGGGGCAGAGACCCAGTACTTC.

The V gene is TRBV9, the J gene TRBJ1-1, with unresolved D. This CDR3 has 14 amino acids. CDR1 is SGDLS and CDR2 is YYNGEE in the germline V gene. V shed 0 bases and J shed 5 bases, with 11 bases lying between them. CDR3 DNA sequence: TGTGCCAGCAGCGTAGGGGGAGGACGGACTGAAGCTTTCTTT. Encoded protein: CASSVGGGRTEAFF. The complete variable domain, with remaining parts taken from reference TRBV9 and TRBJ1-1, reads DSGVTQTPKHLITATGQRVTLRCSPRSGDLSVYWYQQSLDQGLQFLIQYYNGEERAKGNILERFSAQQFPDLHSELNLSSLELGDSALYFCASSVGGGRTEAFFGQGTRLTVV.

The rearrangement joins TRBV2 to TRBJ2-3, with D perhaps TRBD2 (7 bases). The CDR3 length is 13 residues. From germline, CDR1 is SNHLY and CDR2 FYNNEI. Trimming pared 10 bases from V and 2 bases from J, leaving 13 bases between. For the CDR3, the DNA is TGTGCCATGGCAGGGGACTACACAGATACGCAGTATTTT. This codes for CAMAGDYTDTQYF.

CDR3 sequence: CASSSGQGLNIQYF. The CDR3 DNA follows: TGTGCCAGCAGCTCGGGACAGGGGTTGAACATTCAGTACTTC. The V gene is TRBV7-6, the J gene TRBJ2-4; 10 bases fit TRBD1. With 4 bases clipped from V and 7 bases from J, the junction kept 4 bases outside the gene matches. The CDR3 consists of 14 residues. CDR1 SGHVS and CDR2 FNYEAQ come from the germline V gene.

The V and J genes are TRBV5-8 and TRBJ1-5; 9 bases match TRBD1. V lost 3 bases to trimming and J lost 6 bases; unmatched junction nucleotides: 7. Germline V gene data show CDR1 as SGHTS and CDR2 as YDEGEE. CDR3 length equals 15 residues. The DNA for the CDR3 is TGTGCCAGCAGCTCCCGGGACAGGGTAGGTCAGCCCCAGCATTTT. Its protein product is CASSSRDRVGQPQHF.

J is TRBJ1-1 and V is TRBV5-6, with D unclear. This CDR3 has 16 amino acids. V lost 2 bases to trimming and J lost 0 bases, with 14 bases between them. Germline CDR1 is SGHDT and CDR2 is YYEEEE. CDR3 DNA sequence: TGTGCCAGCAGCTTAGCAGGCCTCTCCCTGAACACTGAAGCTTTCTTT. This gives the protein CASSLAGLSLNTEAFF.

This clone was seen only once. The chain employs TRBV9 and TRBJ2-7; TRBD1 agrees at 7 bases. Germline CDR1 SGDLS, CDR2 YYNGEE. V shed 4 bases and J 0 bases; nucleotides not matched to a gene: 7. CDR3 length equals 15 residues. This CDR3 reads CASSYRDSRSYEQYF. The CDR3 region has the DNA TGTGCCAGCAGCTACCGGGACAGCCGCTCCTACGAGCAGTACTTC. Filled out from reference TRBV9 and TRBJ2-7, the complete variable domain reads DSGVTQTPKHLITATGQRVTLRCSPRSGDLSVYWYQQSLDQGLQFLIQYYNGEERAKGNILERFSAQQFPDLHSELNLSSLELGDSALYFCASSYRDSRSYEQYFGPGTRLTVT.

The chain carries TRBV27 and TRBJ1-6; D gene uncertain. V was shortened by 5 bases and J by 14 bases, with 13 bases between the two germline ends. In germline, CDR1 is MNHEY, CDR2 SMNVEV (reference sequence). There are 12 residues in the CDR3. The CDR3 DNA is TGTGCCAGCAGTCTTAACACGGAGGCCCTCCACTTT. This encodes CASSLNTEALHF.

The rearrangement joins TRBV12-5 to TRBJ1-4; TRBD1 aligns across 7 bases. J gave up 8 bases and V 2 bases, and 11 bases lay outside the gene matches. This CDR3 region has 16 residues. CDR1 LGHNT and CDR2 FRNRAP come from the germline V gene. The CDR3 loop reads CASGLMWGDRQEKLFF. CDR3 sequence (DNA): TGTGCTAGTGGTTTGATGTGGGGGGACAGACAGGAAAAACTGTTTTTT.

The genes are TRBV29-1 and TRBJ2-2; 7 bases match TRBD1. Trimming at V came to 6 bases and at J to 5 bases, leaving 3 bases not matched to a gene. The germline gives CDR1 SQVTM, CDR2 ANQGSEA. CDR3 length equals 12 residues. CDR3 in DNA: TGCAGCGTCGGACAGGCAACCGGGGAGCTGTTTTTT. Encoded protein: CSVGQATGELFF.

This rearrangement joins TRBV19 to TRBJ1-5; 8 bases map to TRBD1. This CDR3 is 14 amino acids long. Per germline, CDR1 LNHDA and CDR2 SQIVND (reference sequence). Trimming at V came to 3 bases and at J to 7 bases, leaving 5 bases not matched to a gene. The CDR3 nucleotides are TGTGCCAGTAGTATCAGGGCAGGGGGCCAGCCCCAGCATTTT. Residues: CASSIRAGGQPQHF.

This clone was counted between two and nine times. This rearrangement joins TRBV28 to TRBJ2-7; no clear D gene. The V end lost 5 bases, the J end lost 7 bases, and 12 bases lay between the germline ends. CDR3 length equals 12 residues. Germline-derived CDR1 and CDR2 are MDHEN and SYDVKM. The CDR3 sequence: CASSAERREQYF. The CDR3 DNA is TGTGCCAGCAGTGCCGAGAGGCGAGAGCAGTACTTC. The variable domain in full, completed from reference TRBV28 and TRBJ2-7, reads DVKVTQSSRYLVKRTGEKVFLECVQDMDHENMFWYRQDPGLGLRLIYFSYDVKMKEKGDIPEGYSVSREKKERFSLILESASTNQTSMYLCASSAERREQYFGPGTRLTVT.

CDR3 sequence: CATSRVQGSAQPQHF. In nucleotides, the CDR3 is TGTGCCACCAGCAGAGTGCAGGGCTCAGCTCAGCCCCAGCATTTT. This chain links TRBV15 with TRBJ1-5, with D perhaps matching TRBD1 (5 bases). V was pared by 1 base and J by 6 bases, with 13 bases between. Per germline, CDR1 LNHNV and CDR2 YYDKDF (reference sequence). There are 15 residues in the CDR3.

The chain links TRBV14 to TRBJ2-7; D possibly corresponds to TRBD2 (5 bases). This CDR3 spans 13 amino acids. Germline CDR1 is SGHDN and CDR2 is FVKESK. V dropped 4 bases and J dropped 4 bases, with 11 bases sitting between them. CDR3 DNA: TGTGCCAGCAGCCTCAGAGAGGGTTACGAGCAGTACTTC. Its translation is CASSLREGYEQYF. The full variable domain, its missing parts supplied by reference TRBV14 and TRBJ2-7, is EAGVTQFPSHSVIEKGQTVTLRCDPISGHDNLYWYRRVMGKEIKFLLHFVKESKQDESGMPNNRFLAERTGGTYSTLKVQPAELEDSGVYFCASSLREGYEQYFGPGTRLTVT.

The chain employs TRBV28 and TRBJ2-5; TRBD1 agrees at 7 bases. This CDR3 region has 17 residues. V was clipped by 6 bases and J by 4 bases; unmatched bases: 17. Germline V lookup: CDR1 MDHEN, CDR2 SYDVKM. The CDR3 sequence: CASRGNYPGQWRETQYF. CDR3 DNA sequence: TGTGCCAGCAGGGGGAACTATCCGGGACAGTGGAGAGAGACCCAGTACTTC.

The gene calls are TRBV14 and TRBJ2-5, with D unresolved. The CDR3 runs 16 residues. The germline V gene has CDR1 SGHDN and CDR2 FVKESK. V was clipped by 2 bases and J by 3 bases, with 16 bases between them. The CDR3 reads CASSQPGFFLKETQYF. In nucleotides, the CDR3 is TGTGCCAGCAGCCAACCAGGCTTTTTCCTCAAAGAGACCCAGTACTTC. The entire variable domain, with the rest obtained from reference TRBV14 and TRBJ2-5, is as follows: EAGVTQFPSHSVIEKGQTVTLRCDPISGHDNLYWYRRVMGKEIKFLLHFVKESKQDESGMPNNRFLAERTGGTYSTLKVQPAELEDSGVYFCASSQPGFFLKETQYFGPGTRLLVL.

This clone was detected a few times. The rearrangement joins TRBV25-1 to TRBJ1-6; the D gene is possibly TRBD1 (5 bases). CDR1 MGHDK and CDR2 SYGVNS come from the germline V gene. The V and J ends lost 9 bases and 8 bases respectively, with 11 bases between them. This CDR3 contains 12 residues. This CDR3 is CASFGGYSPLHF. DNA of the CDR3: TGTGCCAGTTTTGGGGGGTATTCACCCCTCCACTTT.

CDR3 region: CSVLGQLGTGELFF. The CDR3 bases are TGCAGCGTTTTAGGACAGCTTGGCACCGGGGAGCTGTTTTTT. The V gene is TRBV29-1, the J gene TRBJ2-2; D perhaps matches TRBD1 (6 bases). The CDR3 is 14 residues long. Germline CDR1 SQVTM, CDR2 ANQGSEA. The V and J ends lost 5 bases and 4 bases respectively, with 14 bases between them.

The rearrangement joins TRBV6-1 to TRBJ2-7; D might be TRBD2 (5 bases). Trimming removed 8 bases from V and 1 base from J, with 15 bases in between. Per the germline V gene, CDR1 is MNHNS and CDR2 is SASEGT. This CDR3 region has 14 residues. CDR3 in DNA: TGTGCCAGCGCAAACTTGGGGAGTTCCTACGAGCAGTACTTC. Translation: CASANLGSSYEQYF.

V usage is TRBV28 and J usage is TRBJ1-3, with 8 bases lining up with TRBD1. V lost 5 bases to trimming and J lost 4 bases; unmatched junction nucleotides: 10. This CDR3 spans 16 amino acids. Germline values: CDR1 MDHEN, CDR2 SYDVKM. The DNA of the CDR3 is TGTGCCAGCAGTCTAAGACAGGGGAGGTCGGGAAACACCATATATTTT. Its translation: CASSLRQGRSGNTIYF.

The gene calls are TRBV2 and TRBJ1-1, with 11 positions matching TRBD1. J was trimmed by 4 bases and V by 0 bases; bases with no gene match: 4. This CDR3 is built from 16 residues. The germline CDR1 and CDR2 sequences are SNHLY and FYNNEI. Written as DNA, the CDR3 is TGTGCCAGCAGTGAAGCCTTCGGGACAGGGGGCACTGAAGCTTTCTTT. This translates into CASSEAFGTGGTEAFF.

The sample holds one count of this clone. J is TRBJ2-2 and V is TRBV19; D call uncertain. The V end was cut by 3 bases, the J end by 4 bases, with 9 bases between. There are 14 residues in the CDR3. Germline V gene sequence: CDR1 LNHDA, CDR2 SQIVND (reference sequence). CDR3 coding DNA: TGTGCCAGTAGTATCCGAGGCGTCACCGGGGAGCTGTTTTTT. This translates into CASSIRGVTGELFF.